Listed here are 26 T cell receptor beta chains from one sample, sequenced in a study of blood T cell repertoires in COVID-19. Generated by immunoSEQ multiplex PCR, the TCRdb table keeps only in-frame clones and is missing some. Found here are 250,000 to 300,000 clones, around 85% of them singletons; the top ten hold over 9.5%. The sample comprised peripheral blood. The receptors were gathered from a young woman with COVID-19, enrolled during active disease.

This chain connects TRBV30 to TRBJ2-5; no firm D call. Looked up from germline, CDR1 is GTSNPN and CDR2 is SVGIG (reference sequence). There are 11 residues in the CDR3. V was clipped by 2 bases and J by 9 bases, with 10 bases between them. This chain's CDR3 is CAWSTYIAQYF. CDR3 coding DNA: TGTGCCTGGAGTACCTATATCGCCCAGTACTTC.

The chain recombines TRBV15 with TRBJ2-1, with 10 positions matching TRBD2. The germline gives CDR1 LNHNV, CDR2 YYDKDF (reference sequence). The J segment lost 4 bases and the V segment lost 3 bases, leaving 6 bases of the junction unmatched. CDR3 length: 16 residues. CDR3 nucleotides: TGTGCCACCAGCAGTAGCGGGGGGCCGGGGTACAATGAGCAGTTCTTC. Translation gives CATSSSGGPGYNEQFF.

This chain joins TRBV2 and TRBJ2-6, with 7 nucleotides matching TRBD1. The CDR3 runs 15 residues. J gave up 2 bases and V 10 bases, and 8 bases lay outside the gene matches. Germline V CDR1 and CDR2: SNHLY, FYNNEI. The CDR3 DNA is TGTGCCATTCTAACAGGGGTTACTGGGGCCAACGTCCTGACTTTC. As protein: CAILTGVTGANVLTF.

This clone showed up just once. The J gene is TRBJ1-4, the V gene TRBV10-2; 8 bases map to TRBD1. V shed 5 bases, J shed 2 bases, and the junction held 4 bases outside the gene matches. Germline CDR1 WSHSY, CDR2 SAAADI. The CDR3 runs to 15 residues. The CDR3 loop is CASSQTGDTNEKLFF. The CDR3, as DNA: TGCGCCAGCAGTCAGACAGGGGACACTAATGAAAAACTGTTTTTT.

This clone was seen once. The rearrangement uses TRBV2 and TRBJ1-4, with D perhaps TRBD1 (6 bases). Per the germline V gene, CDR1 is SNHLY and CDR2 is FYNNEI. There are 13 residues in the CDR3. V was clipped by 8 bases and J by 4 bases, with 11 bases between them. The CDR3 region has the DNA TGTGCCAGCCGACAGGACTTTAATGAAAAACTGTTTTTT. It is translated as CASRQDFNEKLFF. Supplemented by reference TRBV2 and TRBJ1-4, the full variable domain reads EPEVTQTPSHQVTQMGQEVILRCVPISNHLYFYWYRQILGQKVEFLVSFYNNEISEKSEIFDDQFSVERPDGSNFTLKIRSTKLEDSAMYFCASRQDFNEKLFFGSGTQLSVL.

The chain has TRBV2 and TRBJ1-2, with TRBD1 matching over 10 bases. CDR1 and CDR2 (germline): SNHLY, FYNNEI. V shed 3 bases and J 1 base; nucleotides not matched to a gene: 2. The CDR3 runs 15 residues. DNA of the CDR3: TGTGCCAGCAGTGATTGGACAGGGGGTAACTATGGCTACACCTTC. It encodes CASSDWTGGNYGYTF.

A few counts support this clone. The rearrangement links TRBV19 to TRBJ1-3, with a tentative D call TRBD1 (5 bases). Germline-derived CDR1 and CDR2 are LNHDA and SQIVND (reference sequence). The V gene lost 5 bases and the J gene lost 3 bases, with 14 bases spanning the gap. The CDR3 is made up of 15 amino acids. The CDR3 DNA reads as TGTGCCAGTAGTGTACCCCCCAGGGTTGGAAACACCATATATTTT. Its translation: CASSVPPRVGNTIYF.

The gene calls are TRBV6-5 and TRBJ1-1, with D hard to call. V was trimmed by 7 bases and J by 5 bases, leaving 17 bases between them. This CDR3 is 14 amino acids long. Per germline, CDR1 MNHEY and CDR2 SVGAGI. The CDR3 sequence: CASTTRGLWTEAFF. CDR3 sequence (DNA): TGTGCCAGCACCACTCGGGGTTTGTGGACTGAAGCTTTCTTT.

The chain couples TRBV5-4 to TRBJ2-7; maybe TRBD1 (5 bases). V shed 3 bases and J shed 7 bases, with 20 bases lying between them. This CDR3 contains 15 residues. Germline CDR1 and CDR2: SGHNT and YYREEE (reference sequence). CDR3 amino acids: CASSSPTDPAGEQYF. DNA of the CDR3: TGTGCCAGCAGCTCGCCGACAGACCCTGCAGGGGAGCAGTACTTC.

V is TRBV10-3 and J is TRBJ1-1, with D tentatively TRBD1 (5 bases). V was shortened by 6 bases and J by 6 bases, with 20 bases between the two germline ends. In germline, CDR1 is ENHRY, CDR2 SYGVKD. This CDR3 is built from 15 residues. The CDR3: CAIRGGLDPGAEAFF. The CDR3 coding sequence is TGTGCCATCAGGGGGGGTCTTGACCCGGGCGCTGAAGCTTTCTTT.

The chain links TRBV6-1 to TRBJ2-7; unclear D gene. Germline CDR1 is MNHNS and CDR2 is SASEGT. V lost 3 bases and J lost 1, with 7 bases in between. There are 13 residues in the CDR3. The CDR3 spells CASSDGSSYEQYF. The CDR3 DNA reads TGTGCCAGCAGTGATGGCAGTTCCTACGAGCAGTACTTC.

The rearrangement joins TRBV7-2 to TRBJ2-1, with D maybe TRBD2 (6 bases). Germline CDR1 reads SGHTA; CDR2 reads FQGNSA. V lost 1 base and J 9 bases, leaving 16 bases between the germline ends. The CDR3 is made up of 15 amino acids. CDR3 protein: CASSLDLFGGGEQFF. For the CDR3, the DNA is TGTGCCAGCAGCTTAGATTTGTTTGGGGGAGGTGAGCAGTTCTTC.

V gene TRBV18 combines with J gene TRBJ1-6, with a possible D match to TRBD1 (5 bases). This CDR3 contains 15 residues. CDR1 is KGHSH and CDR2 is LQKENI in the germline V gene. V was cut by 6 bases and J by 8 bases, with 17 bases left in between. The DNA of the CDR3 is TGTGCCAGCTCTACGGGGCGCCGGGGGGATTCACCCCTCCACTTT. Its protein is CASSTGRRGDSPLHF.

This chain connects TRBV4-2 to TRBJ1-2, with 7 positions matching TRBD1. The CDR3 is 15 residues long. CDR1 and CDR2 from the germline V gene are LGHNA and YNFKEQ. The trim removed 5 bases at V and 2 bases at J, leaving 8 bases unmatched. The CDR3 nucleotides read TGTGCCAGCAGCGAGGAAGGGACAGCAAACTATGGCTACACCTTC. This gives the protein CASSEEGTANYGYTF.

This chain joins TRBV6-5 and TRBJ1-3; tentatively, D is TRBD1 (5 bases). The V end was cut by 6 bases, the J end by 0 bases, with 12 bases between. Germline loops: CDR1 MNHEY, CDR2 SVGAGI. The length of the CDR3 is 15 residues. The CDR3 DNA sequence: TGTGCCAGCAGACGGGACGGGAGCTCTGGAAACACCATATATTTT. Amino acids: CASRRDGSSGNTIYF.

The CDR3, as DNA: TGTGCCAGCAGCTTTGACAGGGAATTGGTGCTGTTTTTT. This encodes CASSFDRELVLFF. The genes are TRBV7-9 and TRBJ2-2, with 7 bases matching TRBD1. Losses at the gene ends were 3 bases for V and 13 bases for J; bases not matched to a gene: 8. The CDR3 totals 13 residues. Germline V lookup: CDR1 SEHNR, CDR2 FQNEAQ (reference sequence).

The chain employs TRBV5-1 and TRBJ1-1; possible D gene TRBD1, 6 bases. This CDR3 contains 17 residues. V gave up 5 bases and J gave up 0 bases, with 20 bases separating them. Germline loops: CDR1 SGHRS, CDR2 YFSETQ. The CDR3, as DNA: TGCGCCAGCAGTCGTGGACAGTCCGAGGGGGTGAACACTGAAGCTTTCTTT. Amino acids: CASSRGQSEGVNTEAFF.

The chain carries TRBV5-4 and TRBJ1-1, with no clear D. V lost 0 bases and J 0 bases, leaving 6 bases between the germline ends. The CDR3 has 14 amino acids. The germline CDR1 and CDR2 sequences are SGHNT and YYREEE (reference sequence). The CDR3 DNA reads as TGTGCCAGCAGCTTGGCCGACTTGAACACTGAAGCTTTCTTT. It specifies CASSLADLNTEAFF.

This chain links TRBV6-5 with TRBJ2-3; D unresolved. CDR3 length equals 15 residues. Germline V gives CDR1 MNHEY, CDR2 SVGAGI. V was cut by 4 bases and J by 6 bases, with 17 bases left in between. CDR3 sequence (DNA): TGTGCCAGCAGTTTTCACTCGACAAATTTGGATACGCAGTATTTT. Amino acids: CASSFHSTNLDTQYF.

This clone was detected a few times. The CDR3 loop reads CASSEYAGDQPQHF. In DNA form, the CDR3 reads TGCGCCAGCAGTGAGTACGCAGGGGATCAGCCCCAGCATTTT. The chain employs TRBV10-1 and TRBJ1-5, with D possibly matching TRBD1 (6 bases). This CDR3 is built from 14 residues. Deletions cut 1 base from V and 5 bases from J, with 9 bases between. CDR1 and CDR2 (germline): WNHNN, SYGVQD (reference sequence).

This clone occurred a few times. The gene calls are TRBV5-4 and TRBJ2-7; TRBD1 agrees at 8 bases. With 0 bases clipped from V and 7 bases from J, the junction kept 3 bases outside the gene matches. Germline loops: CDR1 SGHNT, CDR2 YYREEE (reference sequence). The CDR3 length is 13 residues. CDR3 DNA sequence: TGTGCCAGCAGCTTGGGGGGACAGGTTGAGCAGTACTTC. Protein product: CASSLGGQVEQYF.

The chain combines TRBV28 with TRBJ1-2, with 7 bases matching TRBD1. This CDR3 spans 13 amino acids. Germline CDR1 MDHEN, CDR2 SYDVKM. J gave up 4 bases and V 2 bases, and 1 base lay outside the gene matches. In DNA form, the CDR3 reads TGTGCCAGCAGTTTAGGGACAGCCTATGGCTACACCTTC. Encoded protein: CASSLGTAYGYTF.

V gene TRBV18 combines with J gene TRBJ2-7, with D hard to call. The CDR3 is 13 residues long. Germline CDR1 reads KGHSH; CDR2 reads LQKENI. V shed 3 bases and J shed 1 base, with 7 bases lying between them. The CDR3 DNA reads TGTGCCAGCTCACCGGGCACGTCCTACGAGCAGTACTTC. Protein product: CASSPGTSYEQYF.

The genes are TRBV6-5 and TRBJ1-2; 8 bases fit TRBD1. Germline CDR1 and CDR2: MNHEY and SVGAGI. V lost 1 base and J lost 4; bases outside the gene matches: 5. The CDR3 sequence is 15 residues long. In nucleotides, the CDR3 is TGTGCCAGCAGTTACTACTCAACAGGGGGCTATGGCTACACCTTC. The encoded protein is CASSYYSTGGYGYTF.

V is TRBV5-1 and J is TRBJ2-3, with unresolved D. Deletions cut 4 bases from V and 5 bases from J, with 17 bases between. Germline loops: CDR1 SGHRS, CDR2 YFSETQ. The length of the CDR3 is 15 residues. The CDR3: CASSRRSALQDTQYF. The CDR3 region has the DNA TGCGCCAGCAGCCGGCGCAGCGCTCTCCAAGATACGCAGTATTTT.

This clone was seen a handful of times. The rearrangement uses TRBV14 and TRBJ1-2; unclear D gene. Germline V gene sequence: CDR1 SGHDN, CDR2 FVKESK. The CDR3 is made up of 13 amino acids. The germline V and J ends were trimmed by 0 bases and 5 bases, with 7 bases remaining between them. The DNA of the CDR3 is TGTGCCAGCAGCCAAGAAAAGACTTATGGCTACACCTTC. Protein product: CASSQEKTYGYTF.